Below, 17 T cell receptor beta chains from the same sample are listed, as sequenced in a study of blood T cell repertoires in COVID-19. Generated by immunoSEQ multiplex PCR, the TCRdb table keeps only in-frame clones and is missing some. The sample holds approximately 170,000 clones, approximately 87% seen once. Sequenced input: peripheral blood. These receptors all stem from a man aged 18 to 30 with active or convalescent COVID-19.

CDR3 sequence (DNA): TGTGCCGCCCGAGATACCTCCATGAACACTGAAGCTTTCTTT. It specifies CAARDTSMNTEAFF. The rearrangement links TRBV19 to TRBJ1-1; no definite D call. The CDR3 contains 14 residues. In germline, CDR1 is LNHDA, CDR2 SQIVND (reference sequence). V was clipped by 11 bases and J by 0 bases, with 16 bases between them.

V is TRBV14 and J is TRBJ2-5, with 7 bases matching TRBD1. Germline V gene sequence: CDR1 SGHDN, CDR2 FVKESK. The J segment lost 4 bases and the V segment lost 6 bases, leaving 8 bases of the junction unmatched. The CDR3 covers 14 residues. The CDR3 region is CASRGGLEGETQYF. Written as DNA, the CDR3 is TGTGCCAGCAGAGGGGGCCTTGAGGGAGAGACCCAGTACTTC.

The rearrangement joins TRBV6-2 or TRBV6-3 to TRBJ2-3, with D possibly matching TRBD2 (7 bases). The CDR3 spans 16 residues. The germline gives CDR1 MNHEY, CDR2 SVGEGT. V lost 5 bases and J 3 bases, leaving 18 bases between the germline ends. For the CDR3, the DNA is TGTGCCAGCAGTCGGACTGGGGGGGCCGGAACAGATACGCAGTATTTT. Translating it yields CASSRTGGAGTDTQYF.

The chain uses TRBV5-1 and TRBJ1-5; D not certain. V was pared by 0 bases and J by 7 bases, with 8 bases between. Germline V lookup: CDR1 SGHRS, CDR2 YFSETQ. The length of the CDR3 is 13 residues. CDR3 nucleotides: TGCGCCAGCAGCTTGGTGGGAGAACAGCCCCAGCATTTT. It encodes CASSLVGEQPQHF.

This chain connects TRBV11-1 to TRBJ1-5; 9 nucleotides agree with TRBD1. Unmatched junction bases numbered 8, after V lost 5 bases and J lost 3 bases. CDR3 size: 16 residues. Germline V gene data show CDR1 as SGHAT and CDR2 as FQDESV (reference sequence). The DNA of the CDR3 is TGTGCCAGCAGCCGGCTACAGGGGGCGAACAATCAGCCCCAGCATTTT. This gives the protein CASSRLQGANNQPQHF. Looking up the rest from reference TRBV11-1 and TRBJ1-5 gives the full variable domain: EAEVAQSPRYKITEKSQAVAFWCDPISGHATLYWYRQILGQGPELLVQFQDESVVDDSQLPKDRFSAERLKGVDSTLKIQPAELGDSAMYLCASSRLQGANNQPQHFGDGTRLSIL.

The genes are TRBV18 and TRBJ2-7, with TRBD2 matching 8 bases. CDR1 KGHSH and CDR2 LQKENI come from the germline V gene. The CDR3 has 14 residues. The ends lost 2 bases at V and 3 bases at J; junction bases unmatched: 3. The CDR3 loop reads CASSPRREDYEQYF. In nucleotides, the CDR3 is TGTGCCAGCTCACCAAGGCGGGAGGACTACGAGCAGTACTTC.

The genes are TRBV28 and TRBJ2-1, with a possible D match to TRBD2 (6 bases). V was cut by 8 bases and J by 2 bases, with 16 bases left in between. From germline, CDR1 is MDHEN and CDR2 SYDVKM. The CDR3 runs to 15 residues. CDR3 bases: TGTGCCAGCCAACAAACCGGGACTGCCTACAATGAGCAGTTCTTC. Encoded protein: CASQQTGTAYNEQFF.

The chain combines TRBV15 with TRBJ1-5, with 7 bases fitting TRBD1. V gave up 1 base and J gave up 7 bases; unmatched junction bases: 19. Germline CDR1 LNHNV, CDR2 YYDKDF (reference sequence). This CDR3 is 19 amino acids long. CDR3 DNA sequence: TGTGCCACCAGCAGAGTTCGACAGGGCCTACCCCGACTTGAGCAGCCCCAGCATTTT. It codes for CATSRVRQGLPRLEQPQHF. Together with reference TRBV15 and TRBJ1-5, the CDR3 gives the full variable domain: DAMVIQNPRYQVTQFGKPVTLSCSQTLNHNVMYWYQQKSSQAPKLLFHYYDKDFNNEADTPDNFQSRRPNTSFCFLDIRSPGLGDTAMYLCATSRVRQGLPRLEQPQHFGDGTRLSIL.

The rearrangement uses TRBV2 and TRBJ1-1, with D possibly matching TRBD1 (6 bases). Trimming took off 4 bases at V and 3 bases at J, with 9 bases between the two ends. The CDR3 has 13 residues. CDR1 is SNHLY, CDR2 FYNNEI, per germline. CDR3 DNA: TGTGCCAGCAGTGGGGACATTTACACTGAAGCTTTCTTT. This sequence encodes CASSGDIYTEAFF.

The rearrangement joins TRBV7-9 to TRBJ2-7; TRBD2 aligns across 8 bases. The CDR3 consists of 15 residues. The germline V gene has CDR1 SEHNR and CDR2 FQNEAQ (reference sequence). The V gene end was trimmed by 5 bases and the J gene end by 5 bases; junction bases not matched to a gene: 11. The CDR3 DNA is TGTGCCAGCAGCCCAGCCGGCGGGAGGATAGACGAGCAGTACTTC. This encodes CASSPAGGRIDEQYF.

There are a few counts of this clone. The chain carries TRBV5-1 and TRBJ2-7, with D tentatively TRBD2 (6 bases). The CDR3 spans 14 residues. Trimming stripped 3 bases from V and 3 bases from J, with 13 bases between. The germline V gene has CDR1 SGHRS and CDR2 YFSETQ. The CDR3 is CASSSGLDGYEQYV. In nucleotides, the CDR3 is TGCGCCAGCAGCTCGGGACTGGACGGCTACGAGCAGTACGTC.

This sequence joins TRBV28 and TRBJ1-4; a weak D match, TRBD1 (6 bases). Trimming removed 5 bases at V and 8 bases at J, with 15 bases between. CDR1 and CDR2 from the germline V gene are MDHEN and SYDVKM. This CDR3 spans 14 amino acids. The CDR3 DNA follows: TGTGCCAGCAGTGTCGGGGGGGCTGGGGAAAAACTGTTTTTT. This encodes CASSVGGAGEKLFF.

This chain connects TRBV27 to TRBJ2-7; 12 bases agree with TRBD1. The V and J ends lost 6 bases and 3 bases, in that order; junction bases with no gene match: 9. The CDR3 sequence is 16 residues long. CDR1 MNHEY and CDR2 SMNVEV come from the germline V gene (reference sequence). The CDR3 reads CASSITGTGGFYEQYF. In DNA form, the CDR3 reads TGTGCCAGCAGCATAACCGGGACAGGGGGCTTCTACGAGCAGTACTTC.

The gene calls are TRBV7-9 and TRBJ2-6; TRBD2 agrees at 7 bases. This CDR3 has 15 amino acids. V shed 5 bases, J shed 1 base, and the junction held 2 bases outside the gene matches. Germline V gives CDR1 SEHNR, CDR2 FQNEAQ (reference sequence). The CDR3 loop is CASSPGGSGANVLTF. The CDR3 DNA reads TGTGCCAGCAGCCCCGGGGGGTCTGGGGCCAACGTCCTGACTTTC.

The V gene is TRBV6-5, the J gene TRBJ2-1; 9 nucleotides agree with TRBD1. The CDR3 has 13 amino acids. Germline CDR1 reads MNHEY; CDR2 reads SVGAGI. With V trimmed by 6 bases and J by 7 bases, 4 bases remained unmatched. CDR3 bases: TGTGCCAGCAGAAGGACAGGGGAGAATGAGCAGTTCTTC. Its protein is CASRRTGENEQFF.

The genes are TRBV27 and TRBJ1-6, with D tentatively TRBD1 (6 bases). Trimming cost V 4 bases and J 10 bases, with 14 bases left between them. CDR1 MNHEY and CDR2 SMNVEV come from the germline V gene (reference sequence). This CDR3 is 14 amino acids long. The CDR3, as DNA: TGTGCCAGCAGTTGGCAGGGGATGCGGTCACCCCTCCACTTT. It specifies CASSWQGMRSPLHF.

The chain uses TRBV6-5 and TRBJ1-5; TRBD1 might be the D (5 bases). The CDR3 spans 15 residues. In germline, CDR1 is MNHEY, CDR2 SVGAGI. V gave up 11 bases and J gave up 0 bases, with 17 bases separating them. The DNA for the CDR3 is TGTGCCGTCCATTATCGCAGGGATAGCAATCAGCCCCAGCATTTT. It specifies CAVHYRRDSNQPQHF.